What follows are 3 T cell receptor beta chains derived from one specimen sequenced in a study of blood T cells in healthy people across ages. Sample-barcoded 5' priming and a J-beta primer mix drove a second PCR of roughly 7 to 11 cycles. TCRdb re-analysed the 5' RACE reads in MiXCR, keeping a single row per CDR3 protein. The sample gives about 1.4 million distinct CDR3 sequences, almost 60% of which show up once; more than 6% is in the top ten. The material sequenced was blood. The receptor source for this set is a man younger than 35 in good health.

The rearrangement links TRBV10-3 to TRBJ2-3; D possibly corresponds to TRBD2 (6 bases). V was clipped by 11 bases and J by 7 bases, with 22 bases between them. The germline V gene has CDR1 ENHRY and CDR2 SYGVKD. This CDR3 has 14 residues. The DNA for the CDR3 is TGTGCCGGGGGAGGCGGGGCACGCACGAATACGCAGTATTTT. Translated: CAGGGGARTNTQYF.

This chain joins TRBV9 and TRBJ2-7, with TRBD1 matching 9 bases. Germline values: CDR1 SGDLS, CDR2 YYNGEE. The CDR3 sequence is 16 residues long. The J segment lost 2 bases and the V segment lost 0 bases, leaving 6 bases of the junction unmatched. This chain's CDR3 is CASSVGGTGTAYEQYF. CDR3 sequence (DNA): TGTGCCAGCAGCGTAGGAGGGACAGGGACTGCCTACGAGCAGTACTTC.

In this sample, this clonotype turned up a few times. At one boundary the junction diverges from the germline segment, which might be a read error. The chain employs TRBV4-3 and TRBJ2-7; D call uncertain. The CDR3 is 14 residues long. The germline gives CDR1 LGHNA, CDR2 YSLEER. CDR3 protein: CASSHVTRSDEQYF. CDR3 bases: TGCGCCAGCAGCCATGTGACACGCTCCGACGAGCAGTACTTC.